The 30 T cell receptor beta chains listed next were all sequenced from one sample in a study of OX40 agonist ivuxolimab in advanced cancers. Assay used: immunoSEQ multiplex PCR; TCRdb lists only in-frame clones, some missing. The repertoire consists of roughly 26,000 clones, with approximately 85% occurring once and the leading ten covering over 15%. The specimen was CD4+ or CD8+ T cells sorted from blood, collected in a trial of the OX40 agonist ivuxolimab. These receptors were collected from an adult with an advanced solid tumor such as melanoma, head and neck, liver or kidney cancer.

This sequence joins TRBV5-5 and TRBJ1-3; 10 nucleotides line up with TRBD1. CDR1 is SGHKS, CDR2 YYEKEE, per germline (reference sequence). The V segment lost 3 bases and the J segment 2 bases; nucleotides outside the gene matches: 2. The CDR3 runs 15 residues. DNA for the CDR3: TGTGCCAGCAGCTGGACAGGGGGTGCTGGAAACACCATATATTTT. This translates into CASSWTGGAGNTIYF.

The chain has TRBV5-1 and TRBJ2-7, with TRBD1 identical over 10 bases. Trimming removed 3 bases from V and 3 bases from J; junction bases left unmatched: 6. The germline V gene has CDR1 SGHRS and CDR2 YFSETQ. This CDR3 spans 15 amino acids. CDR3 sequence: CASSSGQGGIYEQYF. In nucleotides, the CDR3 is TGCGCCAGCAGCTCAGGACAGGGGGGGATCTACGAGCAGTACTTC. Full variable domain (remainder filled in from reference TRBV5-1 and TRBJ2-7): KAGVTQTPRYLIKTRGQQVTLSCSPISGHRSVSWYQQTPGQGLQFLFEYFSETQRNKGNFPGRFSGRQFSNSRSEMNVSTLELGDSALYLCASSSGQGGIYEQYFGPGTRLTVT.

The chain carries TRBV7-2 and TRBJ2-7; 11 bases align to TRBD2. Germline V gives CDR1 SGHTA, CDR2 FQGNSA. The length of the CDR3 is 18 residues. V lost 1 base and J lost 3; bases outside the gene matches: 11. The CDR3 nucleotides are TGTGCCAGCAGCTTAGGTATTAGCGGGGGGGCTCGACTCTACGAGCAGTACTTC. Protein product: CASSLGISGGARLYEQYF.

This chain joins TRBV4-3 and TRBJ2-3; no firm D call. From germline, CDR1 is LGHNA and CDR2 YSLEER. The V end lost 0 bases, the J end lost 7 bases, and 17 bases lay between the germline ends. The CDR3 extends over 16 amino acids. CDR3 in amino acids: CASSQEIDSTPNTQYF. The CDR3 DNA follows: TGCGCCAGCAGCCAAGAAATCGACTCGACGCCGAATACGCAGTATTTT.

CDR3 amino acids: CASRYGQVNTGELFF. CDR3 nucleotides: TGTGCCAGCAGATATGGACAGGTGAACACCGGGGAGCTGTTTTTT. The genes are TRBV27 and TRBJ2-2; TRBD1 aligns across 7 bases. Germline assignment: CDR1 MNHEY and CDR2 SMNVEV (reference sequence). The CDR3 length is 15 residues. V lost 6 bases to trimming and J lost 1 base; unmatched junction nucleotides: 5.

The chain combines TRBV5-1 with TRBJ1-1; TRBD1 agrees at 7 bases. From germline, CDR1 is SGHRS and CDR2 YFSETQ. The trim removed 4 bases at V and 7 bases at J, leaving 10 bases unmatched. The CDR3 sequence is 14 residues long. The CDR3 spells CASSPGTAEYEAFF. The CDR3 DNA reads TGCGCCAGCAGCCCGGGGACAGCTGAGTATGAAGCTTTCTTT.

This clone was seen only a few times. The rearrangement joins TRBV5-8 to TRBJ2-7, with unresolved D. CDR3 size: 14 residues. Trimming took off 1 base at V and 2 bases at J, with 10 bases between the two ends. Germline assignment: CDR1 SGHTS and CDR2 YDEGEE. The CDR3 sequence: CASSLSPITYEQYF. As DNA, the CDR3 is TGTGCCAGCAGCTTGTCCCCGATCACCTACGAGCAGTACTTC.

This chain links TRBV27 with TRBJ2-3, with a possible D match to TRBD1 (8 bases). Trimming removed 7 bases at V and 3 bases at J, with 23 bases between. Germline V CDR1 and CDR2: MNHEY, SMNVEV (reference sequence). CDR3 length equals 17 residues. CDR3 sequence reads: CASNNFGGDRSTDTQYF. The CDR3 DNA reads as TGTGCCAGCAACAACTTTGGGGGGGACAGGTCGACAGATACGCAGTATTTT.

The J gene is TRBJ2-4, the V gene TRBV6-5; TRBD1 might be the D (6 bases). Trimming shortened V by 6 bases and J by 0 bases, and 12 bases separated the two germline ends. The CDR3 length is 15 residues. Germline V gene lookup returns CDR1 MNHEY and CDR2 SVGAGI. The CDR3 sequence: CASRPGHLAKNIQYF. In DNA, the CDR3 is TGTGCCAGCAGACCGGGACATTTAGCCAAAAACATTCAGTACTTC.

V usage is TRBV30 and J usage is TRBJ2-1; a weak D match, TRBD2 (6 bases). Germline CDR1 reads GTSNPN; CDR2 reads SVGIG (reference sequence). Trimming took off 5 bases at V and 7 bases at J, with 15 bases between the two ends. This CDR3 region has 13 residues. The CDR3 spells CAWESEGKNEQFF. The CDR3 bases are TGTGCCTGGGAGTCGGAGGGAAAGAATGAGCAGTTCTTC.

This clone was recorded only once. The conserved phenylalanine or tryptophan is not found at the CDR3 terminus, so this likely reflects a read error. The DNA is omitted, as the CDR3 cannot be located on it reliably, and the CDR3 follows TCRdb's listing. The gene calls are TRBV7-2 and TRBJ1-1. Germline V gene lookup returns CDR1 SGHTA and CDR2 FQGNSA. The CDR3 region is 11 residues in length, termini included. The CDR3 is CASSLGAALML.

The gene calls are TRBV7-3 and TRBJ2-7, with unresolved D. Germline V CDR1 and CDR2: SGHTA, FQGTGA. CDR3 length: 14 residues. The V and J ends lost 2 bases and 0 bases respectively, with 8 bases between them. The CDR3 region has the DNA TGTGCCAGCAGCTTAGGTCCGAGCTCCTACGAGCAGTACTTC. The encoded protein is CASSLGPSSYEQYF.

This rearrangement joins TRBV6-1 to TRBJ1-2; D is possibly TRBD1 (5 bases). The CDR3 is 15 amino acids. The germline V and J ends were trimmed by 4 bases and 3 bases, with 15 bases remaining between them. CDR1 is MNHNS, CDR2 SASEGT, per germline. The CDR3 reads CASSGLRDGDYGYTF. In DNA, the CDR3 is TGTGCCAGCAGTGGCCTCCGGGACGGGGACTATGGCTACACCTTC.

The V gene is TRBV7-9, the J gene TRBJ2-1; no clear D gene. V was pared by 4 bases and J by 2 bases, with 12 bases between. Germline assignment: CDR1 SEHNR and CDR2 FQNEAQ (reference sequence). This CDR3 is built from 15 residues. Here the CDR3 DNA reads TGTGCCAGCAGCTCTAGAGTTAGGCCCTACAATGAGCAGTTCTTC. Protein product: CASSSRVRPYNEQFF.

V usage is TRBV6-1 and J usage is TRBJ1-1, with TRBD1 matching over 7 bases. Germline CDR1 is MNHNS and CDR2 is SASEGT. Trimming took 7 bases from V and 0 from J; bases not matched to a gene: 5. This CDR3 is 14 amino acids long. The CDR3 DNA follows: TGTGCCAGCAAGAGGGACAGCTTGAACACTGAAGCTTTCTTT. This gives the protein CASKRDSLNTEAFF.

The J gene is TRBJ2-3, the V gene TRBV5-5; no firm D call. V dropped 2 bases and J dropped 1 base, with 5 bases sitting between them. Germline CDR1 reads SGHKS; CDR2 reads YYEKEE (reference sequence). This CDR3 is 13 amino acids long. Here the CDR3 DNA reads TGTGCCAGCAGCTTCCCGGGCACAGATACGCAGTATTTT. Amino acid sequence: CASSFPGTDTQYF.

Worth noting for this clone: In the same sample, other DNA sequences code for this CDR3. V and J are TRBV18 and TRBJ1-3; D is perhaps TRBD1 (5 bases). The CDR3 has 15 residues. Germline V CDR1 and CDR2: KGHSH, LQKENI. V was shortened by 0 bases and J by 0 bases, with 6 bases between the two germline ends. Here the CDR3 DNA reads TGTGCCAGCTCACCACCTGGGGGCTCTGGAAACACCATATATTTT. This encodes CASSPPGGSGNTIYF.

The genes are TRBV6-5 and TRBJ1-1; 7 bases are a match to TRBD1. Germline-derived CDR1 and CDR2 are MNHEY and SVGAGI. The CDR3 runs to 15 residues. V lost 1 base, J lost 1 base, and 3 bases stayed unmatched. CDR3 in DNA: TGTGCCAGCAGTTACTTCGGGACAGCGAACACTGAAGCTTTCTTT. This translates into CASSYFGTANTEAFF.

The V and J genes are TRBV6-4 and TRBJ2-1, with a possible D match to TRBD1 (6 bases). Germline CDR1 and CDR2: MRHNA and SNTAGT. The CDR3 totals 13 residues. Deletions cut 4 bases from V and 11 bases from J, with 15 bases between. The CDR3 loop is CASSGSDGTKQFF. The CDR3 nucleotides are TGTGCCAGCAGTGGATCGGACGGGACAAAGCAGTTCTTC.

This rearrangement joins TRBV27 to TRBJ2-3, with 7 bases matching TRBD1. Trimming at V came to 10 bases and at J to 1 base, leaving 5 bases not matched to a gene. Germline values: CDR1 MNHEY, CDR2 SMNVEV (reference sequence). The CDR3 has 13 residues. The CDR3 DNA reads as TGTGCCACAAGGGGGCTGGGCACAGATACGCAGTATTTT. Amino acid sequence: CATRGLGTDTQYF.

V gene TRBV29-1 combines with J gene TRBJ2-2; 9 bases align to TRBD1. Trimming took 6 bases from V and 6 from J; bases not matched to a gene: 5. The germline CDR1 and CDR2 sequences are SQVTM and ANQGSEA. The CDR3 is 13 residues long. CDR3 nucleotides: TGCAGCGTCGCGAGGGACAGGGCCGGGGAGCTGTTTTTT. Protein: CSVARDRAGELFF.

This chain links TRBV5-4 with TRBJ1-2, with 9 positions matching TRBD1. Germline V gives CDR1 SGHNT, CDR2 YYREEE (reference sequence). With V trimmed by 4 bases and J by 6 bases, 7 bases remained unmatched. The CDR3 is 14 amino acids. The CDR3 DNA reads as TGTGCCAGCAGCCGAACAGGGGGCCTTGATGGCTACACCTTC. It codes for CASSRTGGLDGYTF. The full variable domain, rest sourced from reference TRBV5-4 and TRBJ1-2, is ETGVTQSPTHLIKTRGQQVTLRCSSQSGHNTVSWYQQALGQGPQFIFQYYREEENGRGNFPPRFSGLQFPNYSSELNVNALELDDSALYLCASSRTGGLDGYTFGSGTRLTVV.

The chain couples TRBV7-9 to TRBJ2-5, with TRBD2 matching 8 bases. The ends lost 5 bases at V and 7 bases at J; junction bases unmatched: 9. This CDR3 comprises 14 residues. Germline V gene lookup returns CDR1 SEHNR and CDR2 FQNEAQ (reference sequence). The CDR3 coding sequence is TGTGCCAGCAGCCCGAGCGGGAGTCACCGGACCCAGTACTTC. This gives the protein CASSPSGSHRTQYF.

The chain recombines TRBV7-6 with TRBJ2-2; no reliable D call. The CDR3 length is 13 residues. Trimming left V 2 bases short and J 5 bases short, with 6 bases between. Germline CDR1 and CDR2: SGHVS and FNYEAQ. The CDR3 DNA is TGTGCCAGCAGCTTAAGAGCGACCGGGGAGCTGTTTTTT. Translated: CASSLRATGELFF.

This sequence joins TRBV7-8 and TRBJ1-1; no definite D call. The CDR3 runs 14 residues. Between the trimmed V and J ends, which lost 2 bases and 2 bases, there was a span of 9 bases. Germline CDR1 SGHVS, CDR2 FQNEAQ. The CDR3 bases are TGTGCCAGCAGCTTACAGAGTGGAAACACTGAAGCTTTCTTT. It yields the protein CASSLQSGNTEAFF. The entire variable domain, with the rest obtained from reference TRBV7-8 and TRBJ1-1, is as follows: GAGVSQSPRYKVAKRGQDVALRCDPISGHVSLFWYQQALGQGPEFLTYFQNEAQLDKSGLPSDRFFAERPEGSVSTLKIQRTQQEDSAVYLCASSLQSGNTEAFFGQGTRLTVV.

This clone was counted a few times. The chain combines TRBV29-1 with TRBJ2-3; D tentatively fits TRBD1 or TRBD2 (5 bases each). V dropped 5 bases and J dropped 6 bases, with 24 bases sitting between them. Germline CDR1 reads SQVTM; CDR2 reads ANQGSEA. The CDR3 consists of 16 residues. Here the CDR3 DNA reads TGCAGCGTTTCCCTGGGGTCTGGGGGAAGCGCCGATACGCAGTATTTT. Translated: CSVSLGSGGSADTQYF.

The rearrangement joins TRBV10-1 to TRBJ2-3; no clear D gene. Trimming shortened V by 6 bases and J by 0 bases, and 13 bases separated the two germline ends. The CDR3 has 15 residues. Germline values: CDR1 WNHNN, CDR2 SYGVQD (reference sequence). As DNA, the CDR3 is TGCGCCAGCAGCCCGGACGGGCAGAGCACAGATACGCAGTATTTT. It translates to CASSPDGQSTDTQYF.

This clone appeared a single time. The J gene is TRBJ1-1, the V gene TRBV29-1, with D unclear. V was pared by 7 bases and J by 4 bases, with 7 bases between. Germline CDR1 is SQVTM and CDR2 is ANQGSEA. This CDR3 spans 10 amino acids. CDR3 sequence: CSGGPTEAFF. The DNA of the CDR3 is TGCAGCGGCGGCCCCACTGAAGCTTTCTTT.

The J gene is TRBJ2-5, the V gene TRBV29-1; perhaps D is TRBD1 or TRBD2 (5 bases each). Looked up from germline, CDR1 is SQVTM and CDR2 is ANQGSEA. This CDR3 is 12 amino acids long. The V end was cut by 5 bases, the J end by 2 bases, with 9 bases between. This chain's CDR3 is CSVRDGQETQYF. The DNA of the CDR3 is TGCAGCGTTCGGGACGGGCAAGAGACCCAGTACTTC.

The chain uses TRBV4-1 and TRBJ1-6; weak D call: TRBD1 (6 bases). Trimming shortened V by 0 bases and J by 9 bases, and 12 bases separated the two germline ends. In germline, CDR1 is MGHRA, CDR2 YSYEKL. The CDR3 runs 15 residues. CDR3 loop: CASSQDRGGASPLHF. CDR3 nucleotide sequence: TGCGCCAGCAGCCAAGATAGGGGGGGAGCTTCACCCCTCCACTTT.